This T cell receptor beta chain was sequenced for a study of T cells in Graves' hyperthyroidism and ophthalmopathy. This clonotype was picked up a small number of times. RNA transcripts were the template for amplifying TCR beta CDR3 regions. First-round RT-PCR with HTBI primers amplified the TCR CDR3 region. From the multiplex PCR reads, TCRdb called clonotypes with MiXCR, one entry per CDR3 protein. The repertoire consists of 500,000 to 650,000 distinct CDR3 sequences, with roughly 15% occurring once and the leading ten covering around 13%. After removal of 4 bases from V and 6 bases from J, the junction contained 5 bases not matched to a gene. The CDR3 loop spans 14 amino acids. The germline gives CDR1 LGHNA, CDR2 YNFKEQ.

This clonotype was sampled from a woman aged 45-60 years with Graves' ophthalmopathy. The sequencing sample was made of blood. This chain links TRBV4-2 with TRBJ2-1, with TRBD1 matching over 8 bases. CDR3 bases: TGTGCCAGCAGCCCGGACAGGGTTGGCAATGAGCAGTTCTTC. Protein sequence: CASSPDRVGNEQFF.